This TCR beta chain was captured by sequencing in a study of blood T cell repertoires in COVID-19. Study summary: From the United States, Italy and Spain came samples of acute and convalescent COVID-19. Nucleic acid was either cDNA or gDNA, and it came from T cells, B-cell-depleted T cells, or PBMCs.

Trimming took 1 base from V and 4 from J, leaving 14 bases between them. CDR1 is MGHRA and CDR2 is YSYEKL in the germline V gene. The CDR3 length is 16 residues. Authors' data handling: Scientists estimated how many nucleated cells there were by amplifying reference gene primers. The data were produced by immunoSEQ multiplex PCR, yet TCRdb's version contains in-frame clones alone and is incomplete. V, J and clone size are those of that table, while D and trimming were read from the DNA. The table has 200,000 to 250,000 clones, about nine tenths seen once. This receptor was identified in a man aged 25-45 years who had recovered from COVID-19. Sequenced sample: peripheral blood. V and J are TRBV4-1 and TRBJ1-5, with D perhaps matching TRBD1 (6 bases). CDR3: CASSQGGGYRNQPQHF. The CDR3 region has the DNA TGCGCCAGCAGCCAAGGGGGGGGCTATAGAAATCAGCCCCAGCATTTT.